These T cell receptor beta chains were read from a single sample in a study of blood T cells in healthy people across ages. TCRdb reprocessed the 5' RACE reads with MiXCR, giving one entry per CDR3 protein. In the table there are about 680,000 distinct CDR3 sequences, roughly 49% of which are singletons. Input material: blood. The receptors originated from a woman aged 60-70 years in good health. Both conserved end residues are part of each CDR3. Each record gives: clone size, J gene, V gene, D gene, CDR3 protein, CDR3 DNA. The D gene is left open where the match is weak. Some rows mark clone size as missing; the rest say once, few, many or name a class of expanded clone.

>NA|TRBJ2-5|TRBV6-1|NA
CASTPRWESETQYF
TGTGCCAGCACTCCCAGGTGGGAGTCGGAGACCCAGTACTTC
>NA|TRBJ2-3|TRBV24-1|NA
CATSDWGDSTDTQYF
TGTGCCACCAGTGATTGGGGGGATAGCACAGATACGCAGTATTTT
>NA|TRBJ2-3|TRBV6-2/TRBV6-3|NA
CASSRSLPSTDTQYF
TGTGCCAGCAGTCGGTCACTACCGAGCACAGATACGCAGTATTTT
>few|TRBJ2-1|TRBV7-7|TRBD2
CASSLADGEGYEQFF
TGTGCCAGCAGCTTAGCGGATGGGGAGGGGTATGAGCAGTTCTTC
>NA|TRBJ2-3|TRBV29-1|NA
CSVVVSGTTDTQYF
TGCAGCGTTGTTGTTAGCGGAACCACAGATACGCAGTATTTT
>NA|TRBJ1-4|TRBV2|TRBD1
CASSARRGTGGREEKLFF
TGTGCCAGCAGTGCCCGTAGGGGGACAGGGGGAAGAGAAGAAAAACTGTTTTTT
>once|TRBJ2-3|TRBV4-3|NA
CASSQALGALADTQYF
TGCGCCAGCAGCCAAGCGCTAGGGGCTTTGGCAGATACGCAGTATTTT
>NA|TRBJ1-1|TRBV6-1|NA
CASSRGAGNTEAFF
TGTGCCAGCAGCCGCGGTGCAGGGAACACTGAAGCTTTCTTT
>NA|TRBJ2-3|TRBV20-1|NA
CSARDRSLSLTDTQYF
TGCAGTGCTAGAGATAGAAGCCTATCCCTCACAGATACGCAGTATTTT
>NA|TRBJ2-1|TRBV20-1|NA
CSAPDEVGTSYNEQFF
TGCAGTGCTCCCGACGAGGTCGGGACCTCCTACAATGAGCAGTTCTTC
>many|TRBJ1-6|TRBV7-9|TRBD1
CASSEASGTGTSPLHF
TGTGCCAGCAGCGAGGCGTCCGGGACAGGGACTTCACCCCTCCACTTT
>NA|TRBJ2-1|TRBV12-3/TRBV12-4|NA
CASSPMGEYNEQFF
TGTGCCAGCAGTCCGATGGGGGAATACAATGAGCAGTTCTTC
>NA|TRBJ1-5|TRBV2|NA
CASTPRGSPNQPQHF
TGTGCCAGCACCCCCAGGGGCAGTCCAAATCAGCCCCAGCATTTT
>NA|TRBJ2-1|TRBV7-2|NA
CASNTRYSEQFF
TGTGCCAGCAACACAAGATATTCTGAGCAGTTCTTC
>NA|TRBJ2-7|TRBV28|TRBD2
CASSPALAGAYEQYF
TGTGCCAGCAGCCCCGCCCTAGCGGGAGCCTACGAGCAGTACTTC
>NA|TRBJ2-3|TRBV2|NA
CANTYTDTQYF
TGTGCCAACACCTACACAGATACGCAGTATTTT
>NA|TRBJ2-1|TRBV20-1|NA
CSARGLEQFF
TGCAGTGCTAGAGGATTGGAGCAGTTCTTC
>NA|TRBJ2-2|TRBV7-3|TRBD1
CASSFRTGYTGELFF
TGTGCCAGCAGCTTCCGGACAGGCTACACCGGGGAGCTGTTTTTT
>NA|TRBJ1-1|TRBV27|NA
CAPRRGTNTEAFF
TGTGCCCCCCGGAGGGGGACGAACACCGAAGCTTTCTTT
>NA|TRBJ1-1|TRBV28|NA
CASSLIKGGGTEAFF
TGTGCCAGCAGTTTAATCAAGGGGGGTGGCACTGAAGCTTTCTTT